This T cell receptor (beta chain) came from a study of blood T cell repertoires in COVID-19. Germline V lookup: CDR1 SGHAT, CDR2 FQNNGV. Trimming shortened V by 1 base and J by 4 bases, and 8 bases separated the two germline ends. CDR3 length: 14 amino acids. Profiled with immunoSEQ multiplex PCR; TCRdb holds only in-frame clones, not every one. The sample includes 200,000 to 300,000 clones, 86% of them seen just once. The chain couples TRBV11-2 to TRBJ2-1; tentative D call: TRBD1 (5 bases). The receptor was derived from a woman aged 40 to 50 with acute COVID-19. Sequenced sample: PBMCs or T cells enriched from blood (not recorded which). The DNA of the CDR3 is TGTGCCAGCAGCTTAGTAGCAGGGTACAATGAGCAGTTCTTC. This encodes CASSLVAGYNEQFF.